This TCR beta chain was identified in a study of cytomegalovirus exposure and HLA in healthy donors. Study outcomes and limitations: Apparent HLA restriction characterized most CMV-associated TCR beta chains in a later analysis.

Amplification used 60 Vbeta primers and 13 Jbeta primers. The method was immunoSEQ multiplex PCR; TCRdb's version includes in-frame clones alone and lacks a portion of them. The sample carries 100,000 to 150,000 clones, roughly 73% recorded once. As for this clone: Its antigen is unknown.

The sequence derives from a man in his fifties or sixties in good health and CMV-seropositive. The sequenced sample was PBMCs.

CDR3 region: CASSDKSGVRNEQFF. CDR3 in DNA: TGTGCCAGCAGTGATAAGAGCGGGGTTCGGAATGAGCAGTTCTTC. The V and J genes are TRBV2 and TRBJ2-1; TRBD2 agrees at 7 bases. The CDR3 spans 15 residues. Germline loops: CDR1 SNHLY, CDR2 FYNNEI. With 3 bases clipped from V and 7 bases from J, the junction kept 9 bases outside the gene matches.